What follows describes a single T cell receptor (beta chain). Its matching antigen is unknown. This specimen comes from a study of OX40 agonist ivuxolimab in advanced cancers. Study-level points and caveats: Certain nonresponding patients likewise had low normalized T-cell clonal expansion. Expanded peripheral T-cell antigen specificity went undetermined.

The CDR3 spans 13 residues. V dropped 8 bases and J dropped 12 bases, with 23 bases sitting between them. CDR1 and CDR2 from the germline V gene are MNHNS and SASEGT. Patients with autoimmune history or systemic immunosuppression were excluded. Libraries were prepared by immunoSEQ multiplex PCR; TCRdb keeps only in-frame clonotypes and omits some of them. The sample shows 20,000 or so clones, 84% of them seen only once. This chain links TRBV6-1 with TRBJ2-7, with a tentative D call TRBD2 (5 bases). This clonotype originated in an adult with an advanced solid tumor such as melanoma, head and neck, liver or kidney cancer. Sequencing used CD4+ or CD8+ T cells sorted from blood, obtained in a trial of the OX40 agonist ivuxolimab. CDR3 DNA sequence: TGTGCCAGCCAGGAGAGGGCAACCTTTATACGGTACTTC. Protein product: CASQERATFIRYF.